Only a few counts were recorded for the clone carrying this TCR beta chain. Its specificity is unknown. Trimming left V 1 base short and J 7 bases short, with 13 bases between. The CDR3 extends over 15 amino acids. The germline V gene has CDR1 KGHSH and CDR2 LQKENI. Sequencing followed a ViraFEST assay step that expanded antigen-specific CD4+ T cells with viral peptide pools. Culture proceeded for about 11 days, and CD4+ T cells were then isolated. Participants were given two doses of BNT162b2 or mRNA-1273 vaccine. TCRdb keeps only in-frame clones here, not all; method: immunoSEQ multiplex PCR. Of fewer than 90,000 clones detected, over 70% appear once; the ten largest clones hold 0.85% to 1.2%. These data originate in a study of vaccination effects on CD4 cells after COVID-19. Findings and limits, study-wide: In healthy vaccinees, only 1 of 255 vaccine-induced clones cross-reacted with common cold coronaviruses. After vaccination, at late timepoints, clones induced by infection and by vaccine contracted markedly. A shortage of convalescent patients and an absence of early post-infection timepoints characterized the study.

The rearrangement uses TRBV18 and TRBJ1-4, with D tentatively TRBD1 (6 bases). Sequencing was performed on CD4+ T cells from PBMCs cultured with HCoV-OC43 spike peptides, taken after COVID-19 vaccination. The subset: HCoV-OC43 spike overlapping peptide pool stimulation. The receptor was derived from a human donor who received a COVID-19 vaccine. The CDR3 region has the DNA TGTGCCAGCTCACCACGTAGGGGGATGGGTGAAAAACTGTTTTTT. It yields the protein CASSPRRGMGEKLFF.